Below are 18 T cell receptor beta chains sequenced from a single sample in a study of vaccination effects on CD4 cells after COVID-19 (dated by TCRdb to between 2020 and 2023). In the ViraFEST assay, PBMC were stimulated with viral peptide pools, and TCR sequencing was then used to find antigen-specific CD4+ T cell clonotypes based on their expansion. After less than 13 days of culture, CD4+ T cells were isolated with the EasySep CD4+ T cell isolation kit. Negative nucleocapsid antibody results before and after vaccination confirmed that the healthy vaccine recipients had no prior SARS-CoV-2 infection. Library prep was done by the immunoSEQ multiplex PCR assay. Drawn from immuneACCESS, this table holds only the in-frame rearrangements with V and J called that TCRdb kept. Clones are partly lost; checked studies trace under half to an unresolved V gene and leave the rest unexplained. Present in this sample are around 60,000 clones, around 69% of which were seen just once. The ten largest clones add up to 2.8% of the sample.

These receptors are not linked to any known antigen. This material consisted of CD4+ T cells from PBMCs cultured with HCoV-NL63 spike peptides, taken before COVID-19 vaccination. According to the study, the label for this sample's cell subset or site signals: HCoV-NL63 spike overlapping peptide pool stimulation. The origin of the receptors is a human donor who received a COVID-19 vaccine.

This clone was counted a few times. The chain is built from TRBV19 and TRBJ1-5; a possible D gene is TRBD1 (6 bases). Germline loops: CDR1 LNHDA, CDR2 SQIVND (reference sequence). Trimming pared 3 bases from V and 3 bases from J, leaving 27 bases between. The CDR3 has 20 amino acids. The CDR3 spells CASSIGWAGVGGPINQPQHF. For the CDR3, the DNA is TGTGCCAGTAGTATTGGTTGGGCAGGGGTAGGTGGGCCGATCAATCAGCCCCAGCATTTT.

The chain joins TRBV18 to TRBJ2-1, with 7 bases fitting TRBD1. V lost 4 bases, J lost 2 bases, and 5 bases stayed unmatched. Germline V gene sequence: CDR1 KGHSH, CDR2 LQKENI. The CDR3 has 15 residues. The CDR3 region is CASSLSQGAYNEQFF. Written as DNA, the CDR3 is TGTGCCAGCTCACTATCCCAGGGGGCCTACAATGAGCAGTTCTTC. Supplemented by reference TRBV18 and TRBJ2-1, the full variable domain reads NAGVMQNPRHLVRRRGQEARLRCSPMKGHSHVYWYRQLPEEGLKFMVYLQKENIIDESGMPKERFSAEFPKEGPSILRIQQVVRGDSAAYFCASSLSQGAYNEQFFGPGTRLTVL.

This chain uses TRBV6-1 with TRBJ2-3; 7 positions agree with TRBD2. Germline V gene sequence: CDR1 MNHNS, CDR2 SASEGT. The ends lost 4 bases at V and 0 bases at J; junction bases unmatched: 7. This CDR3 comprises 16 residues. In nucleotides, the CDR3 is TGTGCCAGCAGTGGAGGGGAGGGGTCTAGCACAGATACGCAGTATTTT. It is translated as CASSGGEGSSTDTQYF.

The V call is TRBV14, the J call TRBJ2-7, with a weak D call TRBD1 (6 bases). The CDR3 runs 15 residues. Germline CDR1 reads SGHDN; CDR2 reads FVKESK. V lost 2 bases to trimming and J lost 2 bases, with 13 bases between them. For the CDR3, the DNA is TGTGCCAGCAGCCAACTGGGGGCGTTAACCTACGAGCAGTACGTC. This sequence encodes CASSQLGALTYEQYV.

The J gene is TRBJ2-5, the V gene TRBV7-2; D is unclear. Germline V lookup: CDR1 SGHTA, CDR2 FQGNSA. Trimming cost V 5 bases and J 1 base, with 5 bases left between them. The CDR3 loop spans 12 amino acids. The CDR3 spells CASSPLQETQYF. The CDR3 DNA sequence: TGTGCCAGCAGCCCCCTCCAAGAGACCCAGTACTTC.

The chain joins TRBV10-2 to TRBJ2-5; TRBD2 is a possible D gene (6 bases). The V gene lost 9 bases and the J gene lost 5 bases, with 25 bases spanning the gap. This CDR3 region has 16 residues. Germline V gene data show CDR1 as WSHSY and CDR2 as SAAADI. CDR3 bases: TGCGCCAGTAGAGACCCCAGACTAGATCAGGGTGAGACCCAGTACTTC. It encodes CASRDPRLDQGETQYF.

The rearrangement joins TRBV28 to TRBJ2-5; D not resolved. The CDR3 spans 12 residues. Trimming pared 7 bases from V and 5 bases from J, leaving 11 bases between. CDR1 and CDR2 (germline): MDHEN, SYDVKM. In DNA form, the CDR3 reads TGTGCCAGCAATACCCTTTTGGAGACCCAGTACTTC. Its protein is CASNTLLETQYF.

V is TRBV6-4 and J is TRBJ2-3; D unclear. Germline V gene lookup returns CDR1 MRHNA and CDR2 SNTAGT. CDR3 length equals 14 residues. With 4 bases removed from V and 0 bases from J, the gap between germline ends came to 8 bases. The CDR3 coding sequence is TGTGCCAGCAGTGTGTCGGCTAGCACAGATACGCAGTATTTT. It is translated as CASSVSASTDTQYF.

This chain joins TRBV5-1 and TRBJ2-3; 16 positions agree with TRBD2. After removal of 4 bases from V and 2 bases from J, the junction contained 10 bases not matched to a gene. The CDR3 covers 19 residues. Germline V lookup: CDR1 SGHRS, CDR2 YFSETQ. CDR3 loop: CASSRIPGLAGGNTDTQYF. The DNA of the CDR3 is TGCGCCAGCAGCAGAATACCGGGACTAGCGGGGGGGAACACAGATACGCAGTATTTT.

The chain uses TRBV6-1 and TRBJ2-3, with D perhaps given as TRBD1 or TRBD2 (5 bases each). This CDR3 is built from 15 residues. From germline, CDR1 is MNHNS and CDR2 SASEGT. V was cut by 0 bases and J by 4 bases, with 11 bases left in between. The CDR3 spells CASSEAPGLADTQYF. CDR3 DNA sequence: TGTGCCAGCAGTGAAGCTCCGGGGCTGGCAGATACGCAGTATTTT.

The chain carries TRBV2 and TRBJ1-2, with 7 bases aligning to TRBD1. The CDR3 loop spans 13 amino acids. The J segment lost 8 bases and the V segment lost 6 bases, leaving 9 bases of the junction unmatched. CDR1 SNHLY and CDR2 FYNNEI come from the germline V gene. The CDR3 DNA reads TGTGCCAGCAGGGAGGAGGGGGCGCGAGGCTACACCTTC. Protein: CASREEGARGYTF.

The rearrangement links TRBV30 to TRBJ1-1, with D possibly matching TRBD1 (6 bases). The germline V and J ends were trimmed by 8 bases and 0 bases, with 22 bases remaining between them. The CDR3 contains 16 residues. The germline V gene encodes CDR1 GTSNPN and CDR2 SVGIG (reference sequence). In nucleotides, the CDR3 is TGTGCCATTAGGCCATACAGGGCCCTTGTGAACACTGAAGCTTTCTTT. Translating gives CAIRPYRALVNTEAFF. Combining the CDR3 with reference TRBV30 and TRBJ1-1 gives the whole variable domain SQTIHQWPATLVQPVGSPLSLECTVEGTSNPNLYWYRQAAGRGLQLLFYSVGIGQISSEVPQNLSASRPQDRQFILSSKKLLLSDSGFYLCAIRPYRALVNTEAFFGQGTRLTVV.

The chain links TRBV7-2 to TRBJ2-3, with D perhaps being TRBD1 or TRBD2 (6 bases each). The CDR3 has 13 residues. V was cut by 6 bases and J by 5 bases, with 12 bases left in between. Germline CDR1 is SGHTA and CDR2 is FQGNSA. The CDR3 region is CASRTRGVDTQYF. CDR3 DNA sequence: TGTGCCAGCAGAACGAGGGGGGTAGATACGCAGTATTTT. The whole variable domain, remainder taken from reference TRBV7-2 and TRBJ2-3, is GAGVSQSPSNKVTEKGKDVELRCDPISGHTALYWYRQSLGQGLEFLIYFQGNSAPDKSGLPSDRFSAERTGGSVSTLTIQRTQQEDSAVYLCASRTRGVDTQYFGPGTRLTVL.

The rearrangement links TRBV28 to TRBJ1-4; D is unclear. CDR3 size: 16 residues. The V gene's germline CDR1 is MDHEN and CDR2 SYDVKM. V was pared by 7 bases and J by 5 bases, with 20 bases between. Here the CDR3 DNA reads TGTGCCAGCACCCTAAATTGGGTCAGAACCAATGAAAAACTGTTTTTT. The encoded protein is CASTLNWVRTNEKLFF.

The CDR3 spells CASSQRSGIPSTDTQYF. CDR3 DNA: TGTGCCAGCAGTCAAAGATCAGGGATTCCTAGCACAGATACGCAGTATTTT. This chain joins TRBV2 and TRBJ2-3; TRBD1 might be the D (5 bases). The CDR3 has 17 amino acids. V shed 5 bases and J shed 0 bases, with 18 bases lying between them. The germline V gene encodes CDR1 SNHLY and CDR2 FYNNEI.

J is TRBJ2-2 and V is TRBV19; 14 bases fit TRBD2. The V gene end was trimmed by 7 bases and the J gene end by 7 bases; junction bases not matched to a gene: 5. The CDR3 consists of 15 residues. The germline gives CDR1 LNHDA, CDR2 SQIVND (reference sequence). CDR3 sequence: CASTWTSGGIGELFF. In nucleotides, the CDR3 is TGTGCCAGTACCTGGACTAGCGGGGGGATCGGGGAGCTGTTTTTT.

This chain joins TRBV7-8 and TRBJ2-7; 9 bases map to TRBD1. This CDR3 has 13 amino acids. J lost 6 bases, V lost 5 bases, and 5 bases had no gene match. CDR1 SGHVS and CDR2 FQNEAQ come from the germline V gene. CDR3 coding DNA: TGTGCCAGCAGCCGCAAACAGGGGGCCGAGCAGTACGTC. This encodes CASSRKQGAEQYV.

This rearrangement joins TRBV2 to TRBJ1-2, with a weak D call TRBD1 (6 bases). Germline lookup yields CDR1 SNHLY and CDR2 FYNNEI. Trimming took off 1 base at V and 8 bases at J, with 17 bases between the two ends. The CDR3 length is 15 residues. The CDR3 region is CASSEGGGTGNGYTF. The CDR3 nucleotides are TGTGCCAGCAGTGAAGGGGGGGGTACAGGGAACGGCTACACCTTC.